These 6 T cell receptor beta chains were sequenced from one sample in a study of long-term antiretroviral therapy in people with HIV (dated by TCRdb to the early 2020s). The immunoSEQ hsTCRB v3.0 assay was used at survey level resolution for TRB variable region sequencing. TCRdb took this table from immuneACCESS and kept in-frame rearrangements with V and J called. Such tables lack part of the clones; where checked against another copy, unresolved V genes explain under half of the gap, and the rest is unexplained. This sample gives about 22,000 clones in total; approximately 84% of them show up just once. The ten largest clones add up to about 7% of the sample. Sequencing was performed on unsorted PBMCs, taken 1.8 years before starting antiretroviral therapy. The receptors here all came from a woman in her twenties or thirties with HIV.

This chain connects TRBV7-6 to TRBJ2-3; D is unresolved. The V gene lost 1 base and the J gene lost 2 bases, with 10 bases spanning the gap. This CDR3 region has 15 residues. CDR1 and CDR2 (germline): SGHVS, FNYEAQ. CDR3 DNA sequence: TGTGCCAGCAGCTTAGAGGCCAGACCCACAGATACGCAGTATTTT. This encodes CASSLEARPTDTQYF.

The rearrangement joins TRBV6-6 to TRBJ2-4; D possibly corresponds to TRBD1 (6 bases). Trimming stripped 4 bases from V and 2 bases from J, with 9 bases between. Germline assignment: CDR1 MNHNY and CDR2 SVGAGI (reference sequence). This CDR3 is built from 14 residues. CDR3 amino acids: CASSSQGTKNIQYF. The CDR3 coding sequence is TGTGCCAGCAGTTCACAGGGTACCAAAAACATTCAGTACTTC.

This chain links TRBV10-3 with TRBJ2-3; D not certain. The CDR3 totals 13 residues. Germline V lookup: CDR1 ENHRY, CDR2 SYGVKD. V lost 9 bases and J lost 5, with 15 bases in between. CDR3 amino acids: CAIRPEPEDTQYF. Written as DNA, the CDR3 is TGTGCCATTCGACCCGAGCCGGAAGATACGCAGTATTTT.

V is TRBV30 and J is TRBJ1-2; weak D call: TRBD1 (5 bases). CDR1 and CDR2 (germline): GTSNPN, SVGIG (reference sequence). The length of the CDR3 is 13 residues. V dropped 2 bases and J dropped 3 bases, with 10 bases sitting between them. DNA of the CDR3: TGTGCCTGGAGTTTAATGGGGGACTATGGCTACACCTTC. Protein sequence: CAWSLMGDYGYTF.

This clone appeared a single time. The chain is built from TRBV2 and TRBJ2-1; D is unclear. With 2 bases removed from V and 9 bases from J, the gap between germline ends came to 17 bases. Germline CDR1 SNHLY, CDR2 FYNNEI. There are 15 residues in the CDR3. The CDR3 sequence is CASSEPTSGRLEQFF. The CDR3 coding sequence is TGTGCCAGCAGTGAACCAACTTCCGGACGTCTTGAGCAGTTCTTC.

This chain uses TRBV2 with TRBJ1-5; 7 bases fit TRBD1. V was pared by 1 base and J by 5 bases, with 8 bases of the junction left unmatched. The CDR3 spans 16 residues. Germline CDR1 reads SNHLY; CDR2 reads FYNNEI. This CDR3 is CASSEVRGQGYQPQHF. The CDR3 bases are TGTGCCAGCAGTGAAGTGAGGGGGCAGGGGTATCAGCCCCAGCATTTT.